Listed here are 7 T cell receptor beta chains from one sample, sequenced in a study of blood T cell repertoires in COVID-19 (dated by TCRdb to 2020 to 2022). Library preparation employed the immunoSEQ multiplex PCR assay. TCRdb obtained this table from immuneACCESS and retained in-frame rearrangements with V and J assigned. These tables miss some clones; where compared with another copy, unresolved V genes account for less than half of the shortfall, and the remainder is unexplained. Within this sample are some 140,000 clones, with about four fifths of them counted one time only. Together, the top ten hold approximately 14% of the sample. The sequenced material came from peripheral blood. The receptors stem from a man older than 75 with acute or convalescent COVID-19.

The chain recombines TRBV24-1 with TRBJ1-2, with D perhaps matching TRBD1 (6 bases). The V and J ends lost 4 bases and 4 bases respectively, with 6 bases between them. The CDR3 length is 12 residues. Germline V gives CDR1 KGHDR, CDR2 SFDVKD. This CDR3 reads CATSEGGYGYTF. The CDR3 DNA reads TGTGCCACCAGTGAAGGGGGCTATGGCTACACCTTC.

The V call is TRBV10-3, the J call TRBJ2-7, with 7 bases fitting TRBD1. Germline CDR1 ENHRY, CDR2 SYGVKD. V was pared by 11 bases and J by 3 bases, with 10 bases of the junction left unmatched. The CDR3 extends over 13 amino acids. The CDR3 loop reads CAVSGGLVYEQYF. CDR3 in DNA: TGTGCCGTATCAGGGGGTTTGGTCTACGAGCAGTACTTC.

This clone was picked up one time. The rearrangement links TRBV5-4 to TRBJ1-3, with D tentatively TRBD1 (5 bases). The CDR3 sequence is 17 residues long. Deletions cut 0 bases from V and 0 bases from J, with 13 bases between. Germline lookup yields CDR1 SGHNT and CDR2 YYREEE (reference sequence). The CDR3 DNA reads TGTGCCAGCAGCTTGGGTCCAGGGACTATCTCTGGAAACACCATATATTTT. Its translation is CASSLGPGTISGNTIYF. Full variable domain (missing parts from reference TRBV5-4 and TRBJ1-3): ETGVTQSPTHLIKTRGQQVTLRCSSQSGHNTVSWYQQALGQGPQFIFQYYREEENGRGNFPPRFSGLQFPNYSSELNVNALELDDSALYLCASSLGPGTISGNTIYFGEGSWLTVV.

This chain connects TRBV24-1 to TRBJ2-5, with TRBD1 matching over 11 bases. The CDR3 has 16 amino acids. Trimming removed 1 base from V and 2 bases from J; junction bases left unmatched: 2. Germline V gives CDR1 KGHDR, CDR2 SFDVKD. CDR3 nucleotide sequence: TGTGCCACCAGTGATTTCGGGACAGGGGGACAAGAGACCCAGTACTTC. Protein: CATSDFGTGGQETQYF.

The gene calls are TRBV7-6 and TRBJ1-3; D not resolved. Germline CDR1 and CDR2: SGHVS and FNYEAQ. V dropped 1 base and J dropped 0 bases, with 7 bases sitting between them. The length of the CDR3 is 15 residues. The CDR3 DNA reads as TGTGCCAGCAGCTTAGATTTCAGCTCTGGAAACACCATATATTTT. Translation gives CASSLDFSSGNTIYF.

The CDR3 protein is CASSLVDMHEQYF. In DNA form, the CDR3 reads TGTGCCAGCAGCTTGGTAGATATGCACGAGCAGTACTTC. The V and J genes are TRBV5-4 and TRBJ2-7, with D hard to call. CDR1 and CDR2 (germline): SGHNT, YYREEE (reference sequence). This CDR3 has 13 residues. V was shortened by 0 bases and J by 5 bases, with 9 bases between the two germline ends.

V is TRBV3-1 (or the pseudogene TRBV3-2) and J is TRBJ2-5, with TRBD2 identical over 10 bases. The ends lost 2 bases at V and 4 bases at J; junction bases unmatched: 4. The CDR3 has 15 residues. Germline CDR1 is LGHDT and CDR2 is YNNKEL (reference sequence). CDR3 DNA: TGTGCCAGCAGCCAAAGGACTAGCGGAGTAGAGACCCAGTACTTC. It is translated as CASSQRTSGVETQYF.